These 20 T cell receptor beta chains came from one sample sequenced in a study of T cell repertoires in cytomegalovirus infection. TCRdb re-called the reads with MiXCR, one entry per CDR3 protein. The sample includes around 310,000 distinct CDR3 sequences, about 28% seen only once; the top ten take over 15%. Their specific antigens are unknown. The material sequenced was cultured PBMCs, taken from culture after CMV antigen stimulation. The source is a human donor in good health (CMV status not recorded). Some clones in this sample may be carry-over from other donors' samples.

The chain joins TRBV6-2 or TRBV6-3 to TRBJ2-7; possibly TRBD2 for D (6 bases). Germline V gene data show CDR1 as MNHEY and CDR2 as SVGEGT. The length of the CDR3 is 17 residues. Trimming left V 6 bases short and J 2 bases short, with 23 bases between. The CDR3 coding sequence is TGTGCCAGCAGGAGCGCACTAGCAATCGCCCCCGCCTACGAGCAGTACTTC. Its protein is CASRSALAIAPAYEQYF.

V is TRBV4-1 and J is TRBJ2-7; 11 bases agree with TRBD2. V shed 5 bases, J shed 5 bases, and the junction held 5 bases outside the gene matches. Germline-derived CDR1 and CDR2 are MGHRA and YSYEKL. This CDR3 comprises 14 residues. CDR3 region: CASSALAGVNEQYF. The DNA for the CDR3 is TGCGCCAGCAGCGCACTAGCGGGAGTAAACGAGCAGTACTTC.

This clonotype was seen more than once but under ten times. The CDR3 here is CASSRDSSSGNTIYF. CDR3 nucleotides: TGTGCCAGCAGCCGGGACAGTTCCTCTGGAAACACCATATATTTT. The genes are TRBV7-6 and TRBJ1-3; 7 bases line up with TRBD1. Trimming took 5 bases from V and 0 from J; bases not matched to a gene: 4. CDR1 is SGHVS, CDR2 FNYEAQ, per germline. The CDR3 is made up of 15 amino acids.

The gene calls are TRBV18 and TRBJ2-2, with 9 positions matching TRBD1. V shed 2 bases and J 7 bases; nucleotides not matched to a gene: 5. The germline V gene has CDR1 KGHSH and CDR2 LQKENI. The CDR3 spans 15 residues. The DNA for the CDR3 is TGTGCCAGCTCACCAGTGGACAGGGGAAACGGGGAGCTGTTTTTT. Encoded protein: CASSPVDRGNGELFF.

The J gene is TRBJ2-1, the V gene TRBV3-1; TRBD2 agrees at 7 bases. The CDR3 has 12 amino acids. Germline CDR1 reads LGHDT; CDR2 reads YNNKEL (reference sequence). The V gene end was trimmed by 1 base and the J gene end by 16 bases; junction bases not matched to a gene: 7. CDR3 region: CASSQGEGVGFF. The CDR3 nucleotides are TGTGCCAGCAGCCAAGGGGAGGGAGTAGGTTTCTTC.

This rearrangement joins TRBV6-2 or TRBV6-3 to TRBJ2-1; 7 bases are shared with TRBD2. The CDR3 extends over 17 amino acids. Per the germline V gene, CDR1 is MNHEY and CDR2 is SVGEGT. V dropped 2 bases and J dropped 6; count of bases not matched to a gene: 13. CDR3: CASSYLLPRLATNEQFF. CDR3 DNA: TGTGCCAGCAGTTACCTTCTCCCGAGACTAGCTACCAATGAGCAGTTCTTC.

The table lists this clonotype with a few counts. The chain couples TRBV7-2 to TRBJ1-6, with D possibly TRBD1 on 5 matching bases. Trimming removed 1 base from V and 7 bases from J, with 11 bases in between. The CDR3 covers 15 residues. From germline, CDR1 is SGHTA and CDR2 FQGNSA. For the CDR3, the DNA is TGTGCCAGCAGCTTAGGAGGGACTCAGAATTCACCCCTCCACTTT. Protein sequence: CASSLGGTQNSPLHF.

The V call is TRBV12-3 or TRBV12-4, the J call TRBJ1-5; the D gene is possibly TRBD1 (6 bases). The CDR3 consists of 16 residues. The V gene lost 5 bases and the J gene lost 1 base, with 15 bases spanning the gap. The CDR3 sequence is CASSPRGGVSNQPQHF. CDR3 bases: TGTGCCAGCAGTCCCAGGGGCGGGGTCAGCAATCAGCCCCAGCATTTT.

V and J are TRBV7-6 and TRBJ1-3; D is possibly TRBD1 (5 bases). This CDR3 spans 16 amino acids. With 3 bases removed from V and 2 bases from J, the gap between germline ends came to 14 bases. Germline assignment: CDR1 SGHVS and CDR2 FNYEAQ. The CDR3 spells CASSFTGGPTGNTIYF. DNA for the CDR3: TGTGCCAGCAGCTTTACAGGTGGCCCAACTGGAAACACCATATATTTT.

V usage is TRBV7-3 and J usage is TRBJ1-2, with D maybe TRBD1 (6 bases). Germline values: CDR1 SGHTA, CDR2 FQGTGA. The CDR3 runs 13 residues. Deletions cut 8 bases from V and 8 bases from J, with 18 bases between. CDR3 amino acids: CASAHDGGWGYTF. The CDR3 bases are TGTGCCAGCGCCCACGATGGGGGCTGGGGCTACACCTTC.

This clonotype has ten or more counts. This rearrangement joins TRBV10-2 to TRBJ1-5, with 9 nucleotides matching TRBD1. Per the germline V gene, CDR1 is WSHSY and CDR2 is SAAADI. With V trimmed by 5 bases and J by 7 bases, 6 bases remained unmatched. This CDR3 region has 14 residues. CDR3 region: CASSPQGAGQPQHF. The CDR3 DNA follows: TGCGCCAGCAGTCCACAGGGGGCAGGACAGCCCCAGCATTTT.

This clonotype turned up a few times. The chain joins TRBV7-8 to TRBJ2-7; D ambiguous. The V gene's germline CDR1 is SGHVS and CDR2 FQNEAQ. CDR3 size: 15 residues. Trimming left V 0 bases short and J 7 bases short, with 16 bases between. As DNA, the CDR3 is TGTGCCAGCAGCTTAGCGGACCCCCGAGGCAGAGAGCAGTACTTC. Amino acids: CASSLADPRGREQYF.

The chain employs TRBV7-8 and TRBJ2-4; D is uncertain. V was shortened by 6 bases and J by 0 bases, with 6 bases between the two germline ends. Germline V CDR1 and CDR2: SGHVS, FQNEAQ. This CDR3 spans 13 amino acids. The CDR3: CASSPVAKNIQYF. In DNA, the CDR3 is TGTGCCAGCAGTCCTGTAGCCAAAAACATTCAGTACTTC.

The chain is built from TRBV19 and TRBJ1-1; D uncertain. Germline V gene data show CDR1 as LNHDA and CDR2 as SQIVND (reference sequence). V was clipped by 4 bases and J by 6 bases, with 15 bases between them. CDR3 length equals 14 residues. CDR3 nucleotide sequence: TGTGCCAGTAGTACAGACGGACTCCGGGCTGAAGCTTTCTTT. This encodes CASSTDGLRAEAFF.

As for this clonotype: A read error may produce the germline difference seen at one junction end. The chain is built from TRBV19 and TRBJ1-1; no reliable D call. The germline CDR1 and CDR2 sequences are LNHDA and SQIVND (reference sequence). This CDR3 has 11 residues. The CDR3 sequence: CASSTNSEAFF. CDR3 nucleotides: TGTGCCAGTAGCACAAACAGTGAAGCTTTCTTT.

The V call is TRBV20-1, the J call TRBJ2-1, with D tentatively TRBD2 (6 bases). The CDR3 runs 13 residues. Germline V CDR1 and CDR2: DFQATT, SNEGSKA (reference sequence). The CDR3 spells CRATGSSYNEQFF. The CDR3 nucleotides are TGCAGGGCCACCGGGAGCTCCTACAATGAGCAGTTCTTC.

This chain joins TRBV6-5 and TRBJ2-5, with D perhaps matching TRBD2 (6 bases). The germline V and J ends were trimmed by 7 bases and 6 bases, with 15 bases remaining between them. CDR3 length: 13 residues. Germline-derived CDR1 and CDR2 are MNHEY and SVGAGI. The CDR3 sequence is CASTEGGLKTQYF. The CDR3 DNA reads TGTGCCAGCACCGAAGGAGGGCTGAAGACCCAGTACTTC.

V usage is TRBV28 and J usage is TRBJ2-5; possible D gene TRBD1, 6 bases. CDR1 MDHEN and CDR2 SYDVKM come from the germline V gene. V lost 6 bases to trimming and J lost 4 bases, with 18 bases between them. The CDR3 is made up of 15 amino acids. The CDR3 is CASSSNPQGLETQYF. In DNA, the CDR3 is TGTGCCAGCAGCTCCAATCCACAGGGATTAGAGACCCAGTACTTC.

This clonotype was observed a handful of times. The rearrangement joins TRBV19 to TRBJ1-1, with unresolved D. The CDR3 has 12 amino acids. Between the trimmed V and J ends, which lost 7 bases and 1 base, there was a span of 7 bases. From germline, CDR1 is LNHDA and CDR2 SQIVND (reference sequence). CDR3 coding DNA: TGTGCCAGTACCTGGACGAACACTGAAGCTTTCTTT. As protein: CASTWTNTEAFF.

CDR3: CAISDSSKSGGYTF. The CDR3 DNA sequence: TGTGCCATCAGCGATTCCTCTAAATCGGGTGGCTACACCTTC. The chain links TRBV10-3 to TRBJ1-2; D is unresolved. V was clipped by 6 bases and J by 7 bases, with 18 bases between them. CDR1 ENHRY and CDR2 SYGVKD come from the germline V gene. The CDR3 has 14 amino acids.